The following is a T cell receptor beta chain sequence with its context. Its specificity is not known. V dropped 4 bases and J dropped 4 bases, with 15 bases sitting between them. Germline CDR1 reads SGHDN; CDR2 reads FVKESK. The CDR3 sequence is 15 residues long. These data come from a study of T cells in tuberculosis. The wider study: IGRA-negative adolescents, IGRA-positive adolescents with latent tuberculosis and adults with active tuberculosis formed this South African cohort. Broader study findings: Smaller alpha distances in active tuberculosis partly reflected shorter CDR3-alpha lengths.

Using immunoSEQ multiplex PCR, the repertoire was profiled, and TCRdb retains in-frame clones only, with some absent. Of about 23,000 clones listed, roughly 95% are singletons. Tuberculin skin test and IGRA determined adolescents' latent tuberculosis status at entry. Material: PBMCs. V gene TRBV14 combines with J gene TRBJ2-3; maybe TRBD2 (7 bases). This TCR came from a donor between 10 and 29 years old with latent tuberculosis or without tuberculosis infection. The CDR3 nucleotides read TGTGCCAGCAGCCTCTCGGGGGGCGTAGCAGATACGCAGTATTTT. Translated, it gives CASSLSGGVADTQYF.